This entry concerns a single T cell receptor (beta chain). Antigen specificity is unknown. Sequencing relied on a cDNA template that was reverse transcribed from extracted RNA. Generated by immunoSEQ multiplex PCR, the TCRdb table keeps only in-frame clones and is missing some. The sample holds about 110,000 clones, approximately 50% seen once. The sample is drawn from a study of CD8+ T cells in alopecia areata. Broader study findings: Greater clonality was observed in lesional scalp samples, especially alopecia totalis/universalis, versus normal scalp. Against the mouse data, patients shared TCRs less clearly, possibly for HLA reasons.

Trimming removed 5 bases at V and 1 base at J, with 22 bases between. Germline V gives CDR1 SGHKS, CDR2 YYEKEE (reference sequence). This CDR3 is 19 amino acids long. The chain joins TRBV5-5 to TRBJ2-6, with TRBD2 as a possible D gene (6 bases). The source is a human donor with alopecia areata. Sequenced material: NKG2D-low CD8+ T cells sorted from blood. The CDR3: CASRVPSGDGASGANVLTF. CDR3 in DNA: TGTGCCAGCAGGGTCCCGTCGGGGGACGGAGCTTCTGGGGCCAACGTCCTGACTTTC.